The 25 T cell receptor beta chains below all came from one sample that was sequenced in a study of blood T cell repertoires in COVID-19. The table came from immunoSEQ multiplex PCR; TCRdb's copy has only in-frame clones and leaves some out. The sample contains about 230,000 clones, 70% to 90% of which appear only once. Specimen: peripheral blood. These TCRs come from a man between 50 and 59 years old with COVID-19, enrolled during active disease.

The gene calls are TRBV14 and TRBJ1-6; 10 bases fit TRBD1. The V and J ends lost 4 bases and 6 bases, in that order; junction bases with no gene match: 3. This CDR3 comprises 15 residues. The germline gives CDR1 SGHDN, CDR2 FVKESK. CDR3 bases: TGTGCCAGCAGCCCTAGGACAGGGGGTAATTCACCCCTCCACTTT. Translated: CASSPRTGGNSPLHF.

J is TRBJ2-1 and V is TRBV30; 7 positions agree with TRBD1. CDR3 length equals 13 residues. V shed 1 base and J 7 bases; nucleotides not matched to a gene: 4. Looked up from germline, CDR1 is GTSNPN and CDR2 is SVGIG (reference sequence). CDR3 amino acids: CAWSGSGGNEQFF. DNA for the CDR3: TGTGCCTGGAGTGGGTCAGGGGGAAATGAGCAGTTCTTC.

The chain recombines TRBV27 with TRBJ2-1; the match to TRBD2 covers 7 bases. This CDR3 spans 15 amino acids. Germline lookup yields CDR1 MNHEY and CDR2 SMNVEV (reference sequence). V lost 4 bases and J lost 0; bases outside the gene matches: 3. CDR3 region: CASSSGTTSYNEQFF. CDR3 in DNA: TGTGCCAGCAGTTCCGGGACTACCTCCTACAATGAGCAGTTCTTC.

This clone has more than one count but fewer than ten. This chain links TRBV4-2 with TRBJ1-6; no definite D call. V gave up 0 bases and J gave up 4 bases, with 13 bases separating them. The CDR3 is 17 residues long. Germline CDR1 is LGHNA and CDR2 is YNFKEQ. The CDR3 sequence is CASSQDPEQTYNSPLHF. The CDR3 DNA is TGTGCCAGCAGCCAAGATCCAGAACAGACATATAATTCACCCCTCCACTTT.

This clone appeared once. V and J are TRBV5-5 and TRBJ2-7; 9 bases fit TRBD1. Per germline, CDR1 SGHKS and CDR2 YYEKEE (reference sequence). Trimming took 4 bases from V and 4 from J; bases not matched to a gene: 12. The CDR3 spans 16 residues. DNA of the CDR3: TGTGCCAGCAGCCTTTCGGGACAGGGTCAATGGTACGAGCAGTACTTC. Encoded protein: CASSLSGQGQWYEQYF.

V usage is TRBV2 and J usage is TRBJ1-5, with 7 bases lining up with TRBD1. V lost 5 bases and J lost 0; bases outside the gene matches: 4. Germline CDR1 SNHLY, CDR2 FYNNEI. The CDR3 spans 15 residues. The CDR3 DNA is TGTGCCAGCAGTAAGGGGGCGGATAGCAATCAGCCCCAGCATTTT. This gives the protein CASSKGADSNQPQHF.

The V and J genes are TRBV20-1 and TRBJ2-3; TRBD2 matches 12 bases. Germline assignment: CDR1 DFQATT and CDR2 SNEGSKA (reference sequence). This CDR3 contains 14 residues. V was clipped by 3 bases and J by 5 bases; unmatched bases: 3. Here the CDR3 DNA reads TGCAGTGCTAGTCTAGCGGGAGGGGGAGATACGCAGTATTTT. Amino acids: CSASLAGGGDTQYF.

V and J are TRBV19 and TRBJ1-3; 7 bases agree with TRBD1. CDR1 is LNHDA and CDR2 is SQIVND in the germline V gene (reference sequence). This CDR3 region has 16 residues. The V gene end was trimmed by 4 bases and the J gene end by 0 bases; junction bases not matched to a gene: 6. The chain's CDR3 is CASSTSGQHSGNTIYF. The CDR3 DNA reads TGTGCCAGTAGTACCTCGGGACAGCACTCTGGAAACACCATATATTTT.

This chain connects TRBV7-3 to TRBJ2-2; 14 positions agree with TRBD2. Germline trimming cut 4 bases from V and 6 bases from J; bases unmatched to any gene: 7. CDR1 SGHTA and CDR2 FQGTGA come from the germline V gene. This CDR3 spans 17 amino acids. This CDR3 is CASSSGLAGGGAGELFF. The DNA of the CDR3 is TGTGCCAGCAGCTCAGGACTAGCGGGAGGCGGTGCCGGGGAGCTGTTTTTT.

The chain carries TRBV7-8 and TRBJ1-2; 7 nucleotides match TRBD1. Germline V CDR1 and CDR2: SGHVS, FQNEAQ. The CDR3 loop spans 15 amino acids. V trimming: 5 bases; J trimming: 4 bases; junction bases outside the gene matches: 10. The CDR3 nucleotides read TGTGCCAGCAGCCAACAGGGACAGCCCACCTATGGCTACACCTTC. Translated, it gives CASSQQGQPTYGYTF.

The CDR3 loop reads CASSKREGEQYF. As DNA, the CDR3 is TGTGCCAGCAGTAAAAGGGAGGGCGAGCAGTACTTC. This chain links TRBV6-2 or TRBV6-3 with TRBJ2-7; 7 nucleotides align to TRBD2. V lost 5 bases and J lost 6; bases outside the gene matches: 4. Germline V lookup: CDR1 MNHEY, CDR2 SVGEGT. The CDR3 length is 12 residues.

J is TRBJ1-4 and V is TRBV5-8; D may be TRBD1 (5 bases). Trimming took 1 base from V and 3 from J, leaving 10 bases between them. The CDR3 is made up of 15 amino acids. The germline CDR1 and CDR2 sequences are SGHTS and YDEGEE. The CDR3 DNA sequence: TGTGCCAGCAGCTTGCCGGGGGGGTCTAATGAAAAACTGTTTTTT. Amino acids: CASSLPGGSNEKLFF.

The chain links TRBV10-1 to TRBJ2-2, with TRBD2 matching over 12 bases. After removal of 5 bases from V and 5 bases from J, the junction contained 3 bases not matched to a gene. The germline gives CDR1 WNHNN, CDR2 SYGVQD (reference sequence). This CDR3 contains 15 residues. In DNA, the CDR3 is TGCGCCAGCAGTCCCGGACTAGCGGGGACCGGGGAGCTGTTTTTT. This gives the protein CASSPGLAGTGELFF.

The chain carries TRBV5-5 and TRBJ1-5; D remains ambiguous. The V gene's germline CDR1 is SGHKS and CDR2 YYEKEE (reference sequence). This CDR3 spans 13 amino acids. V was pared by 3 bases and J by 4 bases, with 8 bases between. CDR3 residues: CASSSFVNQPQHF. The CDR3 nucleotides read TGTGCCAGCAGCTCTTTTGTGAATCAGCCCCAGCATTTT.

V is TRBV3-1 (or the pseudogene TRBV3-2) and J is TRBJ1-2; D perhaps matches TRBD1 (5 bases). Germline V gives CDR1 LGHDT, CDR2 YNNKEL (reference sequence). V was shortened by 5 bases and J by 5 bases, with 9 bases between the two germline ends. The CDR3 has 12 residues. This CDR3 is CASSKRGYGYTF. The CDR3 nucleotides read TGTGCCAGCAGCAAAAGGGGATATGGCTACACCTTC.

This rearrangement joins TRBV2 to TRBJ1-3; TRBD1 might be the D (6 bases). Trimming took off 6 bases at V and 3 bases at J, with 12 bases between the two ends. CDR3 length: 14 residues. CDR1 is SNHLY and CDR2 is FYNNEI in the germline V gene. Here the CDR3 reads CASSETGLGNTIYF. The CDR3 DNA sequence: TGTGCCAGCAGCGAGACAGGCCTTGGAAACACCATATATTTT.

This clone was seen only once. Other DNA sequences of this sample code for an identical CDR3. The chain carries TRBV18 and TRBJ2-7, with 11 positions matching TRBD1. The CDR3 length is 16 residues. Germline-derived CDR1 and CDR2 are KGHSH and LQKENI. Trimming removed 3 bases from V and 4 bases from J; junction bases left unmatched: 8. The CDR3 DNA reads as TGTGCCAGCTCACCCCTCCCCGGGACAGGGGGATACGAGCAGTACTTC. It codes for CASSPLPGTGGYEQYF. Filled out from reference TRBV18 and TRBJ2-7, the complete variable domain reads NAGVMQNPRHLVRRRGQEARLRCSPMKGHSHVYWYRQLPEEGLKFMVYLQKENIIDESGMPKERFSAEFPKEGPSILRIQQVVRGDSAAYFCASSPLPGTGGYEQYFGPGTRLTVT.

V is TRBV6-1 and J is TRBJ2-1; D not certain. Trimming left V 1 base short and J 0 bases short, with 7 bases between. The germline gives CDR1 MNHNS, CDR2 SASEGT. The CDR3 loop spans 15 amino acids. CDR3 bases: TGTGCCAGCAGTGAAGTACGGTTCTCCTACAATGAGCAGTTCTTC. This codes for CASSEVRFSYNEQFF.

The gene calls are TRBV6-5 and TRBJ2-5, with 7 bases matching TRBD2. CDR3 length: 14 amino acids. The J segment lost 5 bases and the V segment lost 0 bases, leaving 3 bases of the junction unmatched. Germline CDR1 is MNHEY and CDR2 is SVGAGI. The CDR3 coding sequence is TGTGCCAGCAGTTACTCCCCCGGGGGGGAGACCCAGTACTTC. As protein: CASSYSPGGETQYF.

The chain links TRBV3-1 (or the pseudogene TRBV3-2) to TRBJ2-7; weak D call: TRBD1 (6 bases). Germline-derived CDR1 and CDR2 are LGHDT and YNNKEL (reference sequence). The CDR3 length is 16 residues. Trimming pared 3 bases from V and 9 bases from J, leaving 24 bases between. For the CDR3, the DNA is TGTGCCAGCAGCCAGGGTGGGGGCCAGGGTGAATTACGGCAGTACTTC. Protein: CASSQGGGQGELRQYF.

DNA of the CDR3: TGTGCCAGCAGCTCCAGCCGGGGACAGGAGTTCTCTGGGGCCAACGTCCTGACTTTC. Translating gives CASSSSRGQEFSGANVLTF. The chain couples TRBV7-8 to TRBJ2-6; TRBD1 agrees at 8 bases. The CDR3 consists of 19 residues. The V segment lost 4 bases and the J segment 0 bases; nucleotides outside the gene matches: 11. CDR1 is SGHVS, CDR2 FQNEAQ, per germline.

The V call is TRBV19, the J call TRBJ2-7; D perhaps matches TRBD1 (7 bases). The V and J ends lost 4 bases and 2 bases respectively, with 21 bases between them. CDR3 size: 17 residues. In germline, CDR1 is LNHDA, CDR2 SQIVND (reference sequence). The CDR3 DNA follows: TGTGCCAGTAGTAGAAGTGGGGGGACAGCAGGTCCCTACGAGCAGTACTTC. It codes for CASSRSGGTAGPYEQYF.

This clone turned up a few times. The chain recombines TRBV2 with TRBJ2-1; D is uncertain. Germline CDR1 reads SNHLY; CDR2 reads FYNNEI. Trimming shortened V by 8 bases and J by 7 bases, and 9 bases separated the two germline ends. The CDR3 spans 11 residues. This CDR3 is CASAWANEQFF. The CDR3 region has the DNA TGTGCCAGCGCCTGGGCGAATGAGCAGTTCTTC.

The gene calls are TRBV5-8 and TRBJ2-7, with a possible D match to TRBD1 (6 bases). The ends were cut back, 4 bases at V and 3 bases at J, with 11 bases in the middle. The CDR3 totals 13 residues. Per the germline V gene, CDR1 is SGHTS and CDR2 is YDEGEE. CDR3 protein: CASSIGQNYEQYF. Written as DNA, the CDR3 is TGTGCCAGCAGCATCGGACAGAACTACGAGCAGTACTTC.

The chain recombines TRBV27 with TRBJ1-5, with a tentative D call TRBD1 (6 bases). This CDR3 spans 14 amino acids. The germline V and J ends were trimmed by 3 bases and 4 bases, with 10 bases remaining between them. Germline V CDR1 and CDR2: MNHEY, SMNVEV (reference sequence). CDR3 residues: CASSFGQTNQPQHF. In DNA form, the CDR3 reads TGTGCCAGCAGTTTCGGACAGACAAATCAGCCCCAGCATTTT.